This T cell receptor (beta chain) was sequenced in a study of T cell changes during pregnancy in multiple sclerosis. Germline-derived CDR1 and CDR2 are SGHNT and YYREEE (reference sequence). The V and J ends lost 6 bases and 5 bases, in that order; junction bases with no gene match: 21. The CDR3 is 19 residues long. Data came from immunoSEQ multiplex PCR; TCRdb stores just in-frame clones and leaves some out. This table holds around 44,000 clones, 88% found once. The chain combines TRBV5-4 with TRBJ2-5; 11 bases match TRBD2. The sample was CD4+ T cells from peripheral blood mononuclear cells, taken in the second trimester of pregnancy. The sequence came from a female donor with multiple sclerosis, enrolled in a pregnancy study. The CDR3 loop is CASTRFPGLAEMGSETQYF. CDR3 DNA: TGTGCCAGCACCCGATTTCCGGGACTAGCGGAAATGGGATCGGAGACCCAGTACTTC.